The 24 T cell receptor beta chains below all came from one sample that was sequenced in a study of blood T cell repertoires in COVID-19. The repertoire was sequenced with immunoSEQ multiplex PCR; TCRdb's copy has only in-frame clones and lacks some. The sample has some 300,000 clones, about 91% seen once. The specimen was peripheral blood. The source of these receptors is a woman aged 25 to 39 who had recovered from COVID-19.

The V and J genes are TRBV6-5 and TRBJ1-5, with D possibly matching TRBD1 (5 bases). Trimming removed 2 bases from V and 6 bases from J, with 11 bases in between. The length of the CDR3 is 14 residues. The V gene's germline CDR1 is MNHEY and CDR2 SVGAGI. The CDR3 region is CASSYRGPLQPQHF. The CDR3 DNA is TGTGCCAGCAGTTACAGGGGCCCTCTTCAGCCCCAGCATTTT.

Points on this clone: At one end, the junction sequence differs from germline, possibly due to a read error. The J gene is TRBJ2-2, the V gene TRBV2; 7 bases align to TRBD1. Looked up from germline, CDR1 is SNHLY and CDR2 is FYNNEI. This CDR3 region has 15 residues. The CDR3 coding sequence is TGTGCCAGCAGCGAAGGGACAGATAACACCGGGGAGCTGTTTTTT. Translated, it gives CASSEGTDNTGELFF. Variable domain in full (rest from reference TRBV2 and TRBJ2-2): EPEVTQTPSHQVTQMGQEVILRCVPISNHLYFYWYRQILGQKVEFLVSFYNNEISEKSEIFDDQFSVERPDGSNFTLKIRSTKLEDSAMYFCASSEGTDNTGELFFGEGSRLTVL.

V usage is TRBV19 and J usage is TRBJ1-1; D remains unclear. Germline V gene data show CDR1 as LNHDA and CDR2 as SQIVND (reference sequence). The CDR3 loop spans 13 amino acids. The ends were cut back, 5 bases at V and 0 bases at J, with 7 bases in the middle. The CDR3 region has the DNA TGTGCCAGTAGTTACAGATTGAACACTGAAGCTTTCTTT. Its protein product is CASSYRLNTEAFF.

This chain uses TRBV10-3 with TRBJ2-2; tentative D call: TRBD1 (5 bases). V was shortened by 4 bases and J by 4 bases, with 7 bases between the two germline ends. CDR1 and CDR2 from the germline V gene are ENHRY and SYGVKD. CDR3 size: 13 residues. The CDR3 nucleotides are TGTGCCATCAGTGCAGGGCTCACCGGGGAGCTGTTTTTT. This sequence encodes CAISAGLTGELFF.

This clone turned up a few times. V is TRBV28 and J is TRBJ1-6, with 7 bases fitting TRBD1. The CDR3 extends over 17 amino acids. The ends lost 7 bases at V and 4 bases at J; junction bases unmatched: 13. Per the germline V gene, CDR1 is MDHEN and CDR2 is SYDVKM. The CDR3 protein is CASTTLTRDSYNSPLHF. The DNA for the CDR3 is TGTGCCAGCACCACTTTGACCCGGGACAGTTATAATTCACCCCTCCACTTT.

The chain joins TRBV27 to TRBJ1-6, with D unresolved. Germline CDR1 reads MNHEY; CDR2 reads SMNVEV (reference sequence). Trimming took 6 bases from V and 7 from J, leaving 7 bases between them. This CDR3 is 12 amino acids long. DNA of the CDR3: TGTGCCAGCAGGGAGCGAAATTCACCCCTCCACTTT. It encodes CASRERNSPLHF.

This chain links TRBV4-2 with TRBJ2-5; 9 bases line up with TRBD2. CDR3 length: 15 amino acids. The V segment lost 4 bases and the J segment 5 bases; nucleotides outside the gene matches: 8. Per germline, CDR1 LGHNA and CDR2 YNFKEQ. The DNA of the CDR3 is TGTGCCAGCAGCCTAGTTAGCGGGGGCGGGGAGACCCAGTACTTC. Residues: CASSLVSGGGETQYF.

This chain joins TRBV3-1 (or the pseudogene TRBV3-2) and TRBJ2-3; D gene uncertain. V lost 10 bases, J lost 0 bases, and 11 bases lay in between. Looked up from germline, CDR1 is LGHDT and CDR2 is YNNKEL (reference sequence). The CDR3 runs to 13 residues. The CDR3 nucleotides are TGTGCCACCTCCGTTTTTAGCACAGATACGCAGTATTTT. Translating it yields CATSVFSTDTQYF.

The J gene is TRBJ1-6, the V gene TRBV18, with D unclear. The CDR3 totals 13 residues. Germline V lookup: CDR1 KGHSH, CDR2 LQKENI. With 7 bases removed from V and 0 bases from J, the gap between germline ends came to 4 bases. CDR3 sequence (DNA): TGTGCCAGCTTCAGCTCCTATAATTCACCCCTCCACTTT. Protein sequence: CASFSSYNSPLHF.

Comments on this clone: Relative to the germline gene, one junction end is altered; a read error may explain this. The CDR3 region has the DNA TGTGCCAGCAGCAAACCTTTAGCGGGGGATAAAACTCTCTTC. Its translation is CASSKPLAGDKTLF. This sequence joins TRBV7-2 and TRBJ2-1; the match to TRBD2 covers 9 bases. The CDR3 is made up of 14 amino acids. CDR1 and CDR2 (germline): SGHTA, FQGNSA. The full variable domain, with the rest looked up from reference TRBV7-2 and TRBJ2-1, is GAGVSQSPSNKVTEKGKDVELRCDPISGHTALYWYRQSLGQGLEFLIYFQGNSAPDKSGLPSDRFSAERTGGSVSTLTIQRTQQEDSAVYLCASSKPLAGDKTLFGPGTRLTVL.

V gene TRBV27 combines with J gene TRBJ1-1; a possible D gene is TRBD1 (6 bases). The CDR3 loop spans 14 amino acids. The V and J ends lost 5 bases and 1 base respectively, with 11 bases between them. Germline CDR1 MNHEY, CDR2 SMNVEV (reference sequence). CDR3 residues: CASSGLQGNTEAFF. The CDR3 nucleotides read TGTGCCAGCAGTGGCCTACAGGGGAACACTGAAGCTTTCTTT.

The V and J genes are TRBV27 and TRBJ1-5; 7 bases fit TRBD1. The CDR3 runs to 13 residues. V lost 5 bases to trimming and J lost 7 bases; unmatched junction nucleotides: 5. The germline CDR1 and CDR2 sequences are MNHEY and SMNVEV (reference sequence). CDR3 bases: TGTGCCAGCAGTATTAGACAGGGCCAGCCCCAGCATTTT. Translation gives CASSIRQGQPQHF.

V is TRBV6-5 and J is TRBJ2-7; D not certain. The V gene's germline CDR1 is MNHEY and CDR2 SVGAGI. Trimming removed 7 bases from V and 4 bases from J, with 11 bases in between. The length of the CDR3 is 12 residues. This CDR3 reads CASTEPVYEQYF. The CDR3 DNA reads TGTGCCAGCACCGAACCGGTATACGAGCAGTACTTC.

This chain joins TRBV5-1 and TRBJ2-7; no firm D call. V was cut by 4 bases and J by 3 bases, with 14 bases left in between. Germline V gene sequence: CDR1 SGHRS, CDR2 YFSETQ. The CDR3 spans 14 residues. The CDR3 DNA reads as TGCGCCAGCAGCCCCACTGGCTCAGGCTACGAGCAGTACTTC. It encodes CASSPTGSGYEQYF.

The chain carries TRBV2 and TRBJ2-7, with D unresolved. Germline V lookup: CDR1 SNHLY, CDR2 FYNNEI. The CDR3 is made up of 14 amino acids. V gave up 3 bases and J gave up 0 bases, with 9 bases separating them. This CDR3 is CASSDPVLSYEQYF. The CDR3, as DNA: TGTGCCAGCAGTGATCCGGTCCTCTCCTACGAGCAGTACTTC.

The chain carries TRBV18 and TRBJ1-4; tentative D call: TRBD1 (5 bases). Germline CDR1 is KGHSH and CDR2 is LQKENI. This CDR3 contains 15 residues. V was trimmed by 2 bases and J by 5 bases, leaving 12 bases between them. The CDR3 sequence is CASSPRTGVNEKLFF. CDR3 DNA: TGTGCCAGCTCACCAAGAACAGGAGTAAATGAAAAACTGTTTTTT.

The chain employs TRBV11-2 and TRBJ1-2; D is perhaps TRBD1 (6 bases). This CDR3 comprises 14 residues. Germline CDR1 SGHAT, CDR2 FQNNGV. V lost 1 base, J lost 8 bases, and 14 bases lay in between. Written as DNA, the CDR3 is TGTGCCAGCAGCTTAGCCTTGACAGGAAACGGCTACACCTTC. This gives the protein CASSLALTGNGYTF.

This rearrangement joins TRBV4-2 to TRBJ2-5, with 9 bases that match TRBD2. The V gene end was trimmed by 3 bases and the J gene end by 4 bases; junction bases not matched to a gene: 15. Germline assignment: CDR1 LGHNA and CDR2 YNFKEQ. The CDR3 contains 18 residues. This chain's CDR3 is CASSQPSSASGAIETQYF. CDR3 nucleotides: TGTGCCAGCAGCCAGCCTTCATCTGCTAGCGGGGCTATAGAGACCCAGTACTTC.

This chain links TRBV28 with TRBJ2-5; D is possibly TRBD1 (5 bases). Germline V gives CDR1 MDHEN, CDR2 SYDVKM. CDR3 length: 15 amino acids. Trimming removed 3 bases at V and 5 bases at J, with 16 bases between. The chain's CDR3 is CASSFPRQGRETQYF. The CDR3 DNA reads TGTGCCAGCAGTTTCCCCAGGCAGGGTCGGGAGACCCAGTACTTC.

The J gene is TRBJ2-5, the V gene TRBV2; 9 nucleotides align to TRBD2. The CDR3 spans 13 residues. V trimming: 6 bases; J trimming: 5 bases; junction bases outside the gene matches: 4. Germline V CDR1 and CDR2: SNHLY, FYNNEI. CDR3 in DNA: TGTGCCAGCAGGGGGACTAGCCCGGAGACCCAGTACTTC. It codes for CASRGTSPETQYF.

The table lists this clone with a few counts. The CDR3 here is CASSTLAEETQYF. In nucleotides, the CDR3 is TGTGCCAGCAGTACCCTAGCGGAAGAGACCCAGTACTTC. This chain links TRBV5-6 with TRBJ2-5; 7 bases agree with TRBD2. V dropped 5 bases and J dropped 3; count of bases not matched to a gene: 4. The germline V gene encodes CDR1 SGHDT and CDR2 YYEEEE. This CDR3 contains 13 residues.

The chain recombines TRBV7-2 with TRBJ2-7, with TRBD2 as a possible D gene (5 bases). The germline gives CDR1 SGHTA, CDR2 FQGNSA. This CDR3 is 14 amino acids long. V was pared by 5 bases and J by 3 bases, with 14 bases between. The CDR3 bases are TGTGCCAGCAGCCCAGTGTCCGGGATCTACGAGCAGTACTTC. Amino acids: CASSPVSGIYEQYF.

The CDR3 coding sequence is TGTGCCAGCAGTTTCCTCGGTCCCGATGCGGCAACTAATGAAAAACTGTTTTTT. Encoded protein: CASSFLGPDAATNEKLFF. V and J are TRBV6-2 or TRBV6-3 and TRBJ1-4; D unresolved. The CDR3 has 18 residues. Germline V gives CDR1 MNHEY, CDR2 SVGEGT. V was cut by 4 bases and J by 0 bases, with 18 bases left in between.

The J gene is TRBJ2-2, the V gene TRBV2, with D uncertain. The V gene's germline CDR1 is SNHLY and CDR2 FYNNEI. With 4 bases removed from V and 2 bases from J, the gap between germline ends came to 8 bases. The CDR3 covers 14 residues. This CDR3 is CASSVQLNTGELFF. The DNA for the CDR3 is TGTGCCAGCAGTGTCCAACTTAACACCGGGGAGCTGTTTTTT.